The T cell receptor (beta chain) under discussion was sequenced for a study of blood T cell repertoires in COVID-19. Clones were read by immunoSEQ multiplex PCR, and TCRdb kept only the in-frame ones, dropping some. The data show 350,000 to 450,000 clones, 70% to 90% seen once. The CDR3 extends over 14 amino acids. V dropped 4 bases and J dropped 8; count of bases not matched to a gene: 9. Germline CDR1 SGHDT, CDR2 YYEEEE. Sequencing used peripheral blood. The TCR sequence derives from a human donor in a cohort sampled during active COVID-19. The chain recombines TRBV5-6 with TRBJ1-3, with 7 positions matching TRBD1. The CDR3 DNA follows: TGTGCCAGCAGCCTCGGGACAGCCGGGGACACCATATATTTT. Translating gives CASSLGTAGDTIYF.